This TCR beta chain was observed in a study of blood T cell repertoires in COVID-19. Measured with immunoSEQ multiplex PCR; TCRdb has only the in-frame clones, and not every one. The sample includes around 130,000 clones, 84% of them seen just once. The CDR3 is 13 amino acids. Germline V CDR1 and CDR2: KGHSH, LQKENI. V shed 5 bases, J shed 5 bases, and the junction held 4 bases outside the gene matches. Only a few counts were recorded for this clone. The chain carries TRBV18 and TRBJ1-1; 8 bases align to TRBD1. The receptor was derived from a woman aged 25 to 39 who had recovered from COVID-19. Sequences were obtained from peripheral blood. CDR3 in amino acids: CASSYTGGTEAFF. CDR3 nucleotides: TGTGCCAGCTCATATACAGGGGGGACTGAAGCTTTCTTT.